What follows is one T cell receptor (beta chain) and its context. Its specificity is not known. The data originate from a study of response to subunit inactivated influenza vaccine. The study, taken as a whole, reports: Researchers suggested that each seasonal influenza vaccination recruits few new T cells.

The V gene lost 8 bases and the J gene lost 4 bases, with 14 bases spanning the gap. The CDR3 contains 14 residues. CDR1 is MNHNS and CDR2 is SASEGT in the germline V gene. TCRdb used MiXCR to reprocess the RT-PCR reads, holding one entry per CDR3 protein. The table has about 650,000 distinct CDR3 sequences, 14% seen once. The chain combines TRBV6-1 with TRBJ2-2, with D possibly being TRBD2 (5 bases). The specimen was PBMCs from blood, collected less than 15 days before vaccination. This sequence originates from a man aged 50 to 60 who received an inactivated influenza vaccine. DNA for the CDR3: TGTGCCAGCGTGTCGGGGTCCCGCACCGGGGAGCTGTTTTTT. Translation: CASVSGSRTGELFF.